The 27 T cell receptor beta chains in this list originate from one sample, sequenced in a study of T cells in Graves' hyperthyroidism and ophthalmopathy. Researchers took RNA transcripts and amplified the TCR beta CDR3 regions from them. The TCR CDR3 was amplified in a first-round RT-PCR using the HTBI primer set. Using its own MiXCR run on the multiplex PCR reads, TCRdb lists one record per CDR3 protein. This table holds nearly 250,000 distinct CDR3 sequences, approximately 25% found once. Material for sequencing was blood. The receptors derive from a woman between 40 and 55 years old with Graves' ophthalmopathy.

The chain employs TRBV11-2 and TRBJ2-7; D unclear. V lost 5 bases and J 3 bases, leaving 14 bases between the germline ends. CDR3 size: 14 residues. The V gene's germline CDR1 is SGHAT and CDR2 FQNNGV. DNA of the CDR3: TGTGCCAGCAGCGCAAACCAGTTTAGCTACGAGCAGTACTTC. Translation gives CASSANQFSYEQYF.

Only a few counts were recorded for this clonotype. In DNA form, the CDR3 reads TGTGCCAGCAGTTCGTCTAGAGGGGGAGACACTGAAGCTTTCTTT. Its translation is CASSSSRGGDTEAFF. The rearrangement joins TRBV6-5 to TRBJ1-1; D is perhaps TRBD1 (6 bases). Trimming shortened V by 4 bases and J by 3 bases, and 15 bases separated the two germline ends. The CDR3 runs 15 residues. In germline, CDR1 is MNHEY, CDR2 SVGAGI.

With regard to this clonotype: A read error may explain this, as a much larger clone is one base away. The V gene is TRBV10-2, the J gene TRBJ2-6; perhaps TRBD2 as D (8 bases). CDR1 WSHSY and CDR2 SAAADI come from the germline V gene. There are 18 residues in the CDR3. Here the CDR3 reads CANSEGAGGLSGANVLTF. The CDR3 bases are TGCGCCAACAGTGAGGGGGCGGGAGGCCTCTCTGGGGCCAACGTCCTGACTTTC.

The chain links TRBV28 to TRBJ1-1; weak D call: TRBD1 (5 bases). Germline V gene data show CDR1 as MDHEN and CDR2 as SYDVKM. CDR3 size: 14 residues. Between the trimmed V and J ends, which lost 5 bases and 8 bases, there was a span of 18 bases. Here the CDR3 reads CASSLHDNRWEAFF. In DNA form, the CDR3 reads TGTGCCAGCAGTCTCCATGACAACAGGTGGGAAGCTTTCTTT.

This rearrangement joins TRBV12-3 or TRBV12-4 to TRBJ1-5; D is undetermined. V lost 8 bases and J lost 9, with 20 bases in between. The CDR3 has 14 residues. The CDR3 DNA reads TGTGCCAGCTCGACGGGCCGCGCGAATAGGCCCCAGCATTTT. This codes for CASSTGRANRPQHF.

This clonotype was seen at least ten times. The chain uses TRBV4-1 and TRBJ2-7, with TRBD2 matching 11 bases. J was trimmed by 0 bases and V by 3 bases; bases with no gene match: 1. This CDR3 is built from 15 residues. Germline assignment: CDR1 MGHRA and CDR2 YSYEKL. For the CDR3, the DNA is TGCGCCAGCAGCCATACTAGCGGGGGCTCCTACGAGCAGTACTTC. Residues: CASSHTSGGSYEQYF.

J is TRBJ2-2 and V is TRBV5-1; TRBD2 might be the D (7 bases). The CDR3 totals 15 residues. CDR1 SGHRS and CDR2 YFSETQ come from the germline V gene. V dropped 4 bases and J dropped 5 bases, with 15 bases sitting between them. CDR3 loop: CASSVAGAETGELFF. In DNA form, the CDR3 reads TGCGCCAGCAGCGTCGCGGGGGCGGAAACCGGGGAGCTGTTTTTT.

This clonotype has ten or more counts. The V call is TRBV28, the J call TRBJ1-2; D call uncertain. CDR3 length: 13 amino acids. Germline lookup yields CDR1 MDHEN and CDR2 SYDVKM. As DNA, the CDR3 is TGTGGAGTTGGCGTCACAGTTAACTATGGCTACACCTTC. Its translation is CGVGVTVNYGYTF.

This clonotype appeared many times. The chain combines TRBV11-3 with TRBJ2-7; TRBD2 aligns across 7 bases. CDR3 length: 16 amino acids. The V segment lost 2 bases and the J segment 1 base; nucleotides outside the gene matches: 8. Germline values: CDR1 SGHNT, CDR2 YENEEA. CDR3 amino acids: CASSLLGGGPSYEQYF. CDR3 DNA sequence: TGTGCCAGCAGCTTACTTGGGGGAGGGCCTTCCTACGAGCAGTACTTC.

The table lists this clonotype with a few counts. Just one base apart from a much larger clone, this may be a read error. V and J are TRBV10-2 and TRBJ2-6; D gene uncertain. From germline, CDR1 is WSHSY and CDR2 SAAADI. CDR3 size: 17 residues. The CDR3 bases are TGCACCAGCAGTGTAACCGCTCTGGGTTCTGGGGCCAACGTCCTGACTTTC. This translates into CTSSVTALGSGANVLTF.

This clonotype was detected ten times or more. CDR3 sequence (DNA): TGTGCCAGCAGCTTAGGGGGCGAAGTCGAGCAGTACTTC. Residues: CASSLGGEVEQYF. V gene TRBV7-9 combines with J gene TRBJ2-7, with a tentative D call TRBD1 (5 bases). The CDR3 contains 13 residues. Germline lookup yields CDR1 SEHNR and CDR2 FQNEAQ (reference sequence). V lost 1 base to trimming and J lost 6 bases, with 10 bases between them.

This clonotype was recorded only once. The CDR3 sequence: CATSASSRLAEYTGELFF. The CDR3 bases are TGTGCCACCAGTGCCTCTTCTAGGCTAGCGGAATACACCGGGGAGCTGTTTTTT. This chain joins TRBV24-1 and TRBJ2-2; 7 nucleotides agree with TRBD2. The trim removed 5 bases at V and 3 bases at J, leaving 14 bases unmatched. The CDR3 loop spans 18 amino acids. Germline V lookup: CDR1 KGHDR, CDR2 SFDVKD.

This clonotype came up many times. The chain employs TRBV18 and TRBJ1-3; D unclear. Between the trimmed V and J ends, which lost 1 base and 4 bases, there was a span of 5 bases. This CDR3 spans 13 amino acids. Germline V lookup: CDR1 KGHSH, CDR2 LQKENI. This chain's CDR3 is CASSPLEGNTIYF. For the CDR3, the DNA is TGTGCCAGCTCACCACTGGAGGGAAACACCATATATTTT.

This chain joins TRBV12-3 or TRBV12-4 and TRBJ1-6; D remains ambiguous. The V end lost 4 bases, the J end lost 7 bases, and 14 bases lay between the germline ends. This CDR3 has 15 amino acids. Written as DNA, the CDR3 is TGTGCCAGCAGTTCCCTTGTGGCAGAAAATTCACCCCTCCACTTT. Protein sequence: CASSSLVAENSPLHF.

This clonotype was detected only a few times. This chain links TRBV4-2 with TRBJ1-1, with D uncertain. V lost 8 bases and J 1 base, leaving 17 bases between the germline ends. The V gene's germline CDR1 is LGHNA and CDR2 YNFKEQ. The CDR3 runs 15 residues. The chain's CDR3 is CASGEGGRKNTEAFF. The CDR3 bases are TGTGCCAGCGGGGAGGGCGGACGGAAGAACACTGAAGCTTTCTTT.

At least ten counts were recorded for this clonotype. V usage is TRBV24-1 and J usage is TRBJ2-2; weak D call: TRBD2 (7 bases). Germline V gene lookup returns CDR1 KGHDR and CDR2 SFDVKD. The V end was cut by 4 bases, the J end by 1 base, with 18 bases between. This CDR3 is 18 amino acids long. CDR3 bases: TGTGCCACCAGTGACACAGGGACGGGAGGACTGAACACCGGGGAGCTGTTTTTT. This sequence encodes CATSDTGTGGLNTGELFF.

In its sample, this clonotype was seen many times. The J gene is TRBJ2-4, the V gene TRBV27; D gene uncertain. The CDR3 has 16 amino acids. CDR1 is MNHEY, CDR2 SMNVEV, per germline (reference sequence). The V end was cut by 6 bases, the J end by 1 base, with 16 bases between. The CDR3: CASSPDSLGAKNIQYF. The CDR3, as DNA: TGTGCCAGCAGCCCCGATAGTTTGGGGGCCAAAAACATTCAGTACTTC.

Many counts were recorded for this clonotype. The chain employs TRBV6-5 and TRBJ2-7, with 8 positions matching TRBD1. The V and J ends lost 4 bases and 1 base, in that order; junction bases with no gene match: 6. The length of the CDR3 is 15 residues. Looked up from germline, CDR1 is MNHEY and CDR2 is SVGAGI. This CDR3 is CASSSPRQGSYEQYF. The CDR3 bases are TGTGCCAGCAGTTCCCCACGACAGGGGTCCTACGAGCAGTACTTC.

This clonotype was counted ten times or more. This chain uses TRBV6-2 or TRBV6-3 with TRBJ2-7, with D unresolved. The CDR3 consists of 12 residues. Germline assignment: CDR1 MNHEY and CDR2 SVGEGT. V was pared by 2 bases and J by 6 bases, with 8 bases between. In DNA form, the CDR3 reads TGTGCCAGCAGTTACGGCCCCGTCGAGCAGTACTTC. Its protein is CASSYGPVEQYF.

This clonotype was detected ten times or more. For the CDR3, the DNA is TGTGCCAGTAGTATAAAGGTTAACACCGGGGAGCTGTTTTTT. Protein sequence: CASSIKVNTGELFF. V is TRBV19 and J is TRBJ2-2, with D hard to call. CDR3 length: 14 amino acids. From germline, CDR1 is LNHDA and CDR2 SQIVND (reference sequence). Deletions cut 2 bases from V and 2 bases from J, with 6 bases between.

This clonotype has at least ten counts. This chain joins TRBV29-1 and TRBJ1-2; 7 bases line up with TRBD1. The length of the CDR3 is 13 residues. In germline, CDR1 is SQVTM, CDR2 ANQGSEA. Trimming at V came to 3 bases and at J to 7 bases, leaving 8 bases not matched to a gene. For the CDR3, the DNA is TGCAGCGTTGACGGGATAGACAGGGTTGGCTACACCTTC. Translating it yields CSVDGIDRVGYTF.

This clonotype was counted many times. V is TRBV19 and J is TRBJ2-7, with D perhaps given as TRBD1 or TRBD2 (5 bases each). The CDR3 has 15 residues. Per the germline V gene, CDR1 is LNHDA and CDR2 is SQIVND (reference sequence). V gave up 2 bases and J gave up 2 bases, with 13 bases separating them. The CDR3 spells CASSISSQGPYEQYF. The DNA for the CDR3 is TGTGCCAGTAGTATATCCAGCCAGGGACCCTACGAGCAGTACTTC.

The chain recombines TRBV28 with TRBJ2-6; 7 bases are shared with TRBD1. Germline V lookup: CDR1 MDHEN, CDR2 SYDVKM. The CDR3 is 19 amino acids. The V segment lost 5 bases and the J segment 0 bases; nucleotides outside the gene matches: 13. CDR3 residues: CASSRVTGQRYSGANVLTF. DNA of the CDR3: TGTGCCAGCAGTCGAGTGACGGGACAGCGATACTCTGGGGCCAACGTCCTGACTTTC. The entire variable domain, with the rest obtained from reference TRBV28 and TRBJ2-6, is as follows: DVKVTQSSRYLVKRTGEKVFLECVQDMDHENMFWYRQDPGLGLRLIYFSYDVKMKEKGDIPEGYSVSREKKERFSLILESASTNQTSMYLCASSRVTGQRYSGANVLTFGAGSRLTVL.

This clonotype was seen just once. This chain links TRBV24-1 with TRBJ2-4; TRBD1 aligns across 8 bases. J lost 8 bases, V lost 3 bases, and 8 bases had no gene match. From germline, CDR1 is KGHDR and CDR2 SFDVKD. The length of the CDR3 is 15 residues. As DNA, the CDR3 is TGTGCCACCAGTGATGCCGGGACGGACAGGGACATTCAGTACTTC. It specifies CATSDAGTDRDIQYF.

This clonotype was recorded a few times. The chain links TRBV4-2 to TRBJ2-7, with unresolved D. V dropped 4 bases and J dropped 3 bases, with 10 bases sitting between them. The CDR3 is 13 residues long. Germline V gene data show CDR1 as LGHNA and CDR2 as YNFKEQ. The CDR3 sequence: CASSLDQDYEQYF. The CDR3 DNA is TGTGCCAGCAGCCTCGACCAAGACTACGAGCAGTACTTC.

This clonotype came up many times. The genes are TRBV28 and TRBJ2-5; TRBD2 might be the D (5 bases). V was shortened by 4 bases and J by 3 bases, with 12 bases between the two germline ends. The CDR3 is made up of 14 amino acids. The germline gives CDR1 MDHEN, CDR2 SYDVKM. The CDR3 nucleotides are TGTGCCAGCAGTTCAGGAGGCGAGAAAGAGACCCAGTACTTC. Residues: CASSSGGEKETQYF. Drawing the rest from reference TRBV28 and TRBJ2-5, the complete variable domain is DVKVTQSSRYLVKRTGEKVFLECVQDMDHENMFWYRQDPGLGLRLIYFSYDVKMKEKGDIPEGYSVSREKKERFSLILESASTNQTSMYLCASSSGGEKETQYFGPGTRLLVL.

This clonotype was observed at least ten times. This chain connects TRBV28 to TRBJ2-2; D gene uncertain. Trimming took off 7 bases at V and 6 bases at J, with 9 bases between the two ends. The CDR3 sequence is 12 residues long. Per germline, CDR1 MDHEN and CDR2 SYDVKM. The DNA of the CDR3 is TGTGCCAGCAAATACGAGGCCGGGGAGCTGTTTTTT. Amino acids: CASKYEAGELFF.